The clone carrying this T cell receptor beta chain was recorded at least ten times. The antigen remains unidentified. The data are from a study of T cells after posttransplantation cyclophosphamide. Whole-study findings and limits: Skin or GI-infiltrating T cells shared few TRB sequences with blood. Recipient CMV seropositivity and CMV reactivation strongly tracked TRB clonality.

Cyclophosphamide on days +3 and +4 followed busulfan-fludarabine conditioning and a marrow graft. The protocol was immunoSEQ multiplex PCR, while the TCRdb copy is restricted to in-frame clones and leaves out a portion. The sample has around 5,700 clones, none seen only once. Trimming cost V 5 bases and J 6 bases; bases outside gene matches: 4. The CDR3 consists of 12 residues. Germline CDR1 LNHDA, CDR2 SQIVND (reference sequence). Sequencing was performed on PBMCs, taken around 50 weeks after allogeneic stem cell transplant with posttransplant cyclophosphamide. V gene TRBV19 combines with J gene TRBJ2-7, with TRBD2 matching over 7 bases. The receptor comes from a male patient aged 55-69 years who received an allogeneic stem cell transplant from a related donor, was CMV-positive, and had acute GVHD only. Among the T cells, some may be from the graft donor. CDR3 DNA sequence: TGTGCCAGTAGTCCCGGGGGGTTCGAGCAGTACTTC. Encoded protein: CASSPGGFEQYF.